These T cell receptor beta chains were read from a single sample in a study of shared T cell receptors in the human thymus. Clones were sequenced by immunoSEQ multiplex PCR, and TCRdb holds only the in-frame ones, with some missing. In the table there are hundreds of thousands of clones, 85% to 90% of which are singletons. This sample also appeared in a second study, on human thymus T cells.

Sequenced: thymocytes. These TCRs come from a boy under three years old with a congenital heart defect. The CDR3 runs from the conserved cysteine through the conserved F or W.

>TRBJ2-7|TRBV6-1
CASSELGLGTYEQYF
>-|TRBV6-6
CASSYSGLGSHEQYF
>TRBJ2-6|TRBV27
CASSPRAGSSGANVLTF
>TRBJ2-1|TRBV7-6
CASTFSGSIPDEQFF
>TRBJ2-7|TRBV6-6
CASSYRLALNEQYF
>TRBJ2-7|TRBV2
CASSESLAQHYEQYF
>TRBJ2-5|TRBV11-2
CASSLVARQETQYF
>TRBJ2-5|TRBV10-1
CASSGLAGGKETQYF
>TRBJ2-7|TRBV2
CASSGGSVGMDPPYGGQYF
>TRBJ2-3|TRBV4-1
CASSQDHAGGPDTQYF